This T cell receptor beta chain stems from a study of technical replicates of blood from a handful of donors. Method: immunoSEQ multiplex PCR; TCRdb's copy keeps in-frame clones and lacks some. The table lists some 63,000 clones, around nine tenths of them singletons. With 0 bases removed from V and 6 bases from J, the gap between germline ends came to 13 bases. Per germline, CDR1 SGDLS and CDR2 YYNGEE. CDR3 length equals 15 residues. Sequenced: PBMCs. The chain employs TRBV9 and TRBJ2-1; a possible D gene is TRBD2 (5 bases). This receptor was obtained from a human donor in good health. Some clones in this sample may be carry-over from other donors' samples. CDR3 sequence: CASSVEGTSGNEQFF. The CDR3 region has the DNA TGTGCCAGCAGCGTAGAGGGCACTAGTGGCAATGAGCAGTTCTTC.